Described below is a single TCR beta chain sequence and its context. Its specificity is not known. Libraries were prepared by immunoSEQ multiplex PCR; TCRdb keeps only in-frame clonotypes and omits some of them. The sample contains millions of clones, roughly 94% of which appear only once. Trimming pared 2 bases from V and 2 bases from J, leaving 12 bases between. The length of the CDR3 is 15 residues. Germline CDR1 is SGHTA and CDR2 is FQGNSA. The sample is drawn from a study of shared clonotypes between healthy human individuals. Study results and limitations: All-four-donor shared clonotypes had higher generation probabilities than non-shared clonotypes did.

V usage is TRBV7-2 and J usage is TRBJ2-5, with D possibly TRBD2 on 5 matching bases. The source is a man between 18 and 29 years old in good health. The sample taken for sequencing was naive CD4+ T cells sorted from blood. Subset indicated: CD45RA+ positively selected. This CDR3 reads CASSLRGMRQETQYF. In nucleotides, the CDR3 is TGTGCCAGCAGCTTACGAGGGATGAGGCAAGAGACCCAGTACTTC.